The rows below give T cell receptor beta chains drawn from one sample of a study of T cell responses to AZD1222 COVID-19 vaccine. The assay was immunoSEQ multiplex PCR, and TCRdb's table has in-frame clones only and misses some. This repertoire shows some 130,000 clones, around 90% found once; its top ten account for around 1.1%. Sequences were derived from peripheral blood, sampled 28 days after the second AZD1222 dose. Receptors originate from an adult who received the AZD1222 COVID-19 vaccine. Each CDR3 is given with its conserved first and last residue. A D gene is named only where the DNA matches it firmly. Size is stated for part of the rows, as once, few or many counts, or as a class when the clone is expanded.

CDR3 protein | CDR3 DNA | clone size | J gene | D gene | V gene
CASSMRSRADPNYGYTF | TGTGCCAGTAGTATGAGATCGCGAGCCGACCCTAACTATGGCTACACCTTC | . | TRBJ1-2 | . | TRBV19
CASSFGRGAPETQYF | TGCGCCAGCAGCTTCGGACGGGGGGCCCCTGAGACCCAGTACTTC | . | TRBJ2-5 | . | TRBV5-1
CATSESTGHSGNTIYF | TGTGCCACCAGTGAATCTACAGGACACTCTGGAAACACCATATATTTT | . | TRBJ1-3 | . | TRBV24-1
CSVIGNSYEQYF | TGCAGCGTTATAGGCAACTCCTACGAGCAGTACTTC | . | TRBJ2-7 | . | TRBV29-1
CASSIRDNSGNTIYF | TGTGCCAGTAGTATCCGGGACAACTCTGGAAACACCATATATTTT | . | TRBJ1-3 | . | TRBV19
CASRPLGGNTIYF | TGTGCCAGCAGGCCCCTCGGGGGAAACACCATATATTTT | . | TRBJ1-3 | . | TRBV28
CASSEGPQETQYF | TGTGCCAGCAGTGAAGGCCCACAAGAGACCCAGTACTTC | . | TRBJ2-5 | . | TRBV25-1
CASSPPGRPSYNEQFF | TGTGCCAGCAGCCCCCCGGGACGCCCTTCCTACAATGAGCAGTTCTTC | few | TRBJ2-1 | . | TRBV7-8
CASSHIGTSYEQYF | TGTGCCAGCAGCCATATAGGGACTTCCTACGAGCAGTACTTC | . | TRBJ2-7 | . | TRBV4-2
CASSTETGQYF | TGTGCCAGCAGTACCGAAACGGGGCAGTATTTT | few | TRBJ2-3 | . | TRBV6-5
CASSLGRENTEAFF | TGTGCCAGCAGCTTAGGACGGGAGAACACTGAAGCTTTCTTT | . | TRBJ1-1 | . | TRBV7-2
CAWSGPAGIQQYF | TGTGCCTGGAGTGGGCCAGCGGGAATTCAGCAGTACTTC | many | TRBJ2-7 | TRBD2 | TRBV30
CAISEGGVNEKLFF | TGTGCCATCAGTGAGGGGGGGGTTAATGAAAAACTGTTTTTT | few | TRBJ1-4 | . | TRBV10-3
CASSLPGTATYF | TGTGCCAGCAGCTTGCCCGGGACAGCTACGTACTTC | once | TRBJ2-7 | TRBD1 | TRBV7-2
CASSYNRGAYEQYF | TGTGCCAGCAGTTACAACAGGGGAGCCTACGAGCAGTACTTC | . | TRBJ2-7 | TRBD1 | TRBV6-2/TRBV6-3
CASSTGQGALVTYTF | TGTGCCAGCAGCACCGGACAGGGGGCGCTGGTGACCTACACCTTC | . | TRBJ1-2 | TRBD1 | TRBV7-9
CASSQGGTESSYEQYF | TGTGCCAGCAGCCAAGGAGGGACAGAGAGCTCCTACGAGCAGTACTTC | . | TRBJ2-7 | TRBD1 | TRBV4-2
CASKALAGAKPYEQYF | TGTGCCAGCAAAGCCCTAGCGGGGGCCAAACCCTACGAGCAGTACTTC | . | TRBJ2-7 | TRBD2 | TRBV27
CASTTTIAKNIQYF | TGTGCCAGTACCACTACTATAGCCAAAAACATTCAGTACTTC | . | TRBJ2-4 | . | TRBV19
CASRMGNEQYF | TGTGCCAGCAGGATGGGGAACGAGCAGTACTTC | . | TRBJ2-7 | . | TRBV12-3/TRBV12-4
CSAEAGNEKLFF | TGCAGCGCGGAGGCGGGGAATGAAAAACTGTTTTTT | . | TRBJ1-4 | . | TRBV29-1
CASSPTGATDTQYF | TGTGCCAGCAGCCCGACAGGGGCCACAGATACGCAGTATTTT | . | TRBJ2-3 | TRBD1 | TRBV4-2
CATSDPTQGSDTQYF | TGTGCCACCAGTGATCCCACCCAGGGGTCAGATACGCAGTATTTT | . | TRBJ2-3 | . | TRBV24-1
CASRSNQPQHF | TGTGCCAGCAGAAGCAATCAGCCCCAGCATTTT | . | TRBJ1-5 | . | TRBV28
CASSPYSPRVQSDTDTQYF | TGTGCCAGCAGCCCCTATTCCCCCCGGGTCCAGAGCGATACAGATACGCAGTATTTT | . | TRBJ2-3 | . | TRBV4-2
CASSSPPSGRAWNEQFF | TGTGCCAGCAGCTCACCCCCTAGCGGGAGGGCCTGGAATGAGCAGTTCTTC | . | TRBJ2-1 | TRBD2 | TRBV9
CASSPGQANMNTEAFF | TGCGCCAGCAGCCCGGGACAGGCCAATATGAACACTGAAGCTTTCTTT | few | TRBJ1-1 | TRBD1 | TRBV5-1
CASSPATTLGNVLTF | TGTGCCAGCAGCCCTGCCACAACACTGGGTAACGTCCTGACTTTC | . | TRBJ2-6 | . | TRBV7-3
CASSSGRLNYNEQFF | TGTGCCAGCAGCTCGGGACGCCTAAACTACAATGAGCAGTTCTTC | . | TRBJ2-1 | . | TRBV7-2
CASSPGGTGRADGYTF | TGTGCCAGCTCACCAGGTGGGACAGGGAGAGCAGATGGCTACACCTTC | . | TRBJ1-2 | TRBD1 | TRBV18
CASSAGAKANTEAFF | TGTGCCAGCAGTGCCGGGGCCAAGGCGAACACTGAAGCTTTCTTT | once | TRBJ1-1 | . | TRBV28
CASSYPRDKKWEAFF | TGTGCCAGCAGTTACCCAAGGGACAAAAAGTGGGAAGCTTTCTTT | . | TRBJ1-1 | . | TRBV6-2/TRBV6-3
CASSFPGNGDYGYTF | TGTGCCAGCAGCTTCCCGGGTAATGGGGACTATGGCTACACCTTC | . | TRBJ1-2 | . | TRBV3-1/TRBV3-2
CAWSDSEPGEAFF | TGTGCCTGGAGTGATTCAGAACCTGGTGAAGCTTTCTTT | . | TRBJ1-1 | . | TRBV30
CSVAETGATDTQYF | TGCAGCGTGGCGGAGACAGGGGCAACAGATACGCAGTATTTT | . | TRBJ2-3 | TRBD1 | TRBV29-1
CASSQGDRGENGQYF | TGTGCCAGCAGCCAAGGCGACAGGGGGGAAAACGGTCAGTACTTC | few | TRBJ2-4 | TRBD1 | TRBV3-1/TRBV3-2
CASSSGAGELFF | TGTGCCAGCAGCTCCGGGGCCGGGGAGCTGTTTTTT | few | TRBJ2-2 | . | TRBV9
CASSLGVDSSYNEQFF | TGTGCCAGCAGCTTAGGCGTAGATTCCTCCTACAATGAGCAGTTCTTC | . | TRBJ2-1 | . | TRBV7-7
CASSKRWGYPHKETQYF | TGTGCCAGCAGCAAAAGGTGGGGTTACCCCCACAAAGAGACCCAGTACTTC | . | TRBJ2-5 | . | TRBV5-4
CASTPTRTGGNGYTF | TGTGCCAGCACTCCAACCCGGACAGGGGGCAATGGCTACACCTTC | . | TRBJ1-2 | TRBD1 | TRBV6-5
CASSEGLAADTQYF | TGCGCCAGCAGTGAGGGACTAGCAGCAGATACGCAGTATTTT | . | TRBJ2-3 | TRBD2 | TRBV10-2
CASSLEGQGGSPLHF | TGTGCCAGCAGCTTAGAGGGACAGGGGGGTTCACCCCTCCACTTT | . | TRBJ1-6 | TRBD1 | TRBV11-3
CASSLMGLAGVEQFF | TGTGCCAGCAGCTTAATGGGCCTAGCGGGAGTGGAGCAGTTCTTC | . | TRBJ2-1 | TRBD2 | TRBV7-2
CSAGRGTTEAFF | TGCAGCGCCGGACGAGGCACCACTGAAGCTTTCTTT | once | TRBJ1-1 | . | TRBV29-1
CASSQKGGTPNEKLFF | TGCGCCAGCAGCCAAAAGGGGGGGACACCGAATGAAAAACTGTTTTTT | . | TRBJ1-4 | . | TRBV4-3